The following is a TCR beta chain sequence with its context. There are many counts of this clonotype. Its binding antigen is unknown. No base quality information exists; no much larger clone differs at one position. For repertoire sequencing, the TCR beta CDR3 regions were amplified from RNA transcripts. HTBI primers and the Qiagen OneStep RT-PCR kit were used in a first-round RT-PCR, which was followed by a second-round multiplex PCR, size selection and purification. The libraries underwent paired-end sequencing with 100 bp reads on an Illumina HiSeq2000. In the source study's methods: Reads were processed with SOAPnuke, discarding reads with adapters, uncalled bases, mean Phred below 15, or no exact constant-primer or identifier match. COPE v1.2.5 was used to merge high-quality paired reads. Unique nucleotide sequences were defined as clonotypes and aligned to IMGT TRB V, D and J references using MiTCR v1.1. The analysis was limited to V-J combinations with a frequency above 0.0001, which together covered over 99% of the repertoires. For each V-J combination, a TCR clonal expansion and chaos score was defined as the ratio of F50 clonal expansion to chaos observed in the TCRdist matrix. Welch's t-statistics and random forest were used to narrow the features down to 10 to 15 V-J combinations, which were then fed into a naive Bayes classifier. Thyroid-blood repertoire similarity was quantified with the Morisita-Horn index. The raw public data were reprocessed by TCRdb itself: fastp quality trimming at Q25, MiXCR clonotype calling, in-frame beta chains only. All rows with the same CDR3 protein become a single entry with the most common DNA and genes. For this entry, the V and J calls and clone size follow TCRdb and not the study's own pipeline. Recorded for this sample are hundreds of thousands of distinct CDR3 sequences; around 15% of them occurred a single time. Of the sample, more than 8.5% falls within the top ten clones.

The source of the sample is a study of Graves' ophthalmopathy and Graves' hyperthyroidism (dated by TCRdb to the late 2010s). At the level of the whole study: Peripheral blood samples were taken at the time of initial diagnosis, before any treatment was given. To tell Graves' ophthalmopathy apart from Graves' hyperthyroidism, and to predict which patients would progress to ophthalmopathy, the study relied on TCR beta repertoire signatures. In total, some 140 blood samples were TCR-sequenced: 43 ophthalmopathy, about 75 hyperthyroidism and about 17 hyperthyroidism-to-ophthalmopathy patients. To explore V-J signatures that separate ophthalmopathy from hyperthyroidism, a discovery set of approximately 100 patients was enrolled, consisting of 40 to 45 with ophthalmopathy and under 65 with stable hyperthyroidism. The 100 discovery patients were divided at random into training and test sets in a 7:3 ratio. Once sampling was done, hyperthyroidism patients were given methimazole at a starting dose of 30 mg daily, while ophthalmopathy patients were given high-dose intravenous methylprednisolone. In about six hyperthyroidism patients, the T-cell repertoires found in thyroid tissue were compared with those found in blood. An independent validation cohort comprised some 19 hyperthyroidism patients and roughly 15 patients who later progressed from hyperthyroidism to ophthalmopathy. The study at large found these results: Sample size was not predetermined statistically, and investigators were not blinded to group allocation. In cross-validation, the 13-signature model distinguished ophthalmopathy from stable hyperthyroidism with around 86% sensitivity and around 83% specificity, while in the test set the corresponding values were about 79% and 69%. In validation, the model predicted ophthalmopathy progression with 70.59% sensitivity and 72.22% specificity; around twelve predicted patients were CT-confirmed with GO in a median of around 6 months. Among expanded thyroid clonotypes with frequency above 0.001, most also showed up in blood, which suggests that blood repertoires may reflect the thyroid immune response.

Patients with ophthalmopathy had moderately to severely active disease, with a Clinical Activity Score of 3 or more, a NOSPECS grade of 4 or more, and a disease duration of less than 3 months. Patients were excluded if they had other autoimmune diseases, uncontrolled infections, pregnancy or lactation. Clinical symptoms, serum thyroxine, TRAb, thyroid ultrasound and orbital computed tomography formed the basis of the diagnosis. PBMCs were isolated from approximately 10 ml of fresh peripheral blood by Ficoll-Paque density gradient centrifugation. Total RNA was extracted with Trizol reagent and quality-checked on an Agilent 2100 Bioanalyzer. A distance of 14 bases separates the germline ends of V and J, which lose 8 bases and 1 base respectively. There are 14 amino acids in the CDR3, from cysteine to phenylalanine inclusive. The CDR3 DNA has 42 bases and is translated from base 1.

The sample comprised blood. The chain is assembled from TRBV12-3 or TRBV12-4 and TRBJ2-5; the D segment could be TRBD2, given 7 matching bases. This TCR came from a woman aged 25 to 39 with Graves' ophthalmopathy. Donor details come from another sample of the same person, matched by shared clones. The CDR3 sequence is CASGGAESQETQYF. At the DNA level, the sequence is TGTGCCAGCGGGGGGGCAGAATCCCAAGAGACCCAGTACTTC.